This TCR beta chain was sequenced in a study of T cells expressing NK-cell markers. Germline CDR1 and CDR2: ENHRY and SYGVKD. The CDR3 runs to 14 residues. For each CDR3 protein, TCRdb gives one entry from its re-call of the 5' RACE reads, without DNA. The ten most abundant clones cover around 4% of a sample with 500,000 to 600,000 distinct CDR3 sequences. Sequenced: blood T cells: a sorted CD56 or NKG2C T cell subset, CD4+ or CD8+ T cells, or bulk PBMC T cells (not recorded which). The source is a man younger than 35 in good health. J is TRBJ1-3 and V is TRBV10-3. The CDR3 here is CAISESSAGNTIYF.